This T cell receptor beta chain appears in the sequencing data of a study of spatial heterogeneity in lung cancer. As for time point: sample taken at primary tumor resection. TCRdb re-analysed the 5' RACE reads in MiXCR, keeping a single row per CDR3 protein. The sample carries some 22,000 distinct CDR3 sequences, around 4.7% recorded once. In this sample, this clonotype turned up a few times. V lost 5 bases and J 5 bases, leaving 12 bases between the germline ends. Germline V gene data show CDR1 as KGHSH and CDR2 as LQKENI. CDR3 length: 13 amino acids. The clonotype originates from a male donor with early-stage non-small cell lung cancer. The rearrangement links TRBV18 to TRBJ2-5; D is possibly TRBD1 (6 bases). The sample here was PBMCs, taken at surgery. DNA for the CDR3: TGTGCCAGCTCATCGGGACACGGCGAGACCCAGTACTTC. Amino acids: CASSSGHGETQYF.